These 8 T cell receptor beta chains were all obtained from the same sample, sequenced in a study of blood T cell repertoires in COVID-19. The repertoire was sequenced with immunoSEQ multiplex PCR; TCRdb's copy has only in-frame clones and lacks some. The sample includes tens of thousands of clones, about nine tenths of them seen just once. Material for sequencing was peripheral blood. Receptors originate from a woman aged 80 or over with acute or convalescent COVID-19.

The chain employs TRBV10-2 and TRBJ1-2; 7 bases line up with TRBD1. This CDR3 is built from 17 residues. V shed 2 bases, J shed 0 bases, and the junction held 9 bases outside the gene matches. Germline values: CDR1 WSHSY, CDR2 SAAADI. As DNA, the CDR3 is TGCGCCAGCAGTGAGCTAGATGGACAGGCAACTAACTATGGCTACACCTTC. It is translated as CASSELDGQATNYGYTF.

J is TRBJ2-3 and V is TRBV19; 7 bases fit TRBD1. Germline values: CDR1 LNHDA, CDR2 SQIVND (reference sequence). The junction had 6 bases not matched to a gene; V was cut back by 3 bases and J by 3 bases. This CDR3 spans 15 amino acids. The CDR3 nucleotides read TGTGCCAGTAGTATTTACAGGGGTGTGACAGATACGCAGTATTTT. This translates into CASSIYRGVTDTQYF.

CDR3 in DNA: TGTGCCAGTAGGAGCCGACAGGGAGGAGATACGCAGTATTTT. Amino acid sequence: CASRSRQGGDTQYF. The chain is built from TRBV19 and TRBJ2-3; perhaps TRBD1 as D (7 bases). V lost 6 bases, J lost 5 bases, and 15 bases lay in between. CDR3 length equals 14 residues. The germline V gene has CDR1 LNHDA and CDR2 SQIVND (reference sequence).

The CDR3 region is CASSDKQDSNQPQHF. The CDR3 nucleotides read TGTGCCAGCAGCGATAAACAGGATAGCAATCAGCCCCAGCATTTT. This sequence joins TRBV21-1 and TRBJ1-5; the table gives TRBD1 as D, unverified against the DNA. TRBV21-1 is given as a pseudogene. This CDR3 comprises 15 residues.

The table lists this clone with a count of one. The CDR3 DNA sequence: TGTGCCAGCAGCTCCTCAGACAGGGGCTATGGCTACACCTTC. It encodes CASSSSDRGYGYTF. The chain joins TRBV7-8 to TRBJ1-2; 8 bases fit TRBD1. Germline CDR1 reads SGHVS; CDR2 reads FQNEAQ. The CDR3 contains 14 residues. Losses at the gene ends were 4 bases for V and 4 bases for J; bases not matched to a gene: 5.

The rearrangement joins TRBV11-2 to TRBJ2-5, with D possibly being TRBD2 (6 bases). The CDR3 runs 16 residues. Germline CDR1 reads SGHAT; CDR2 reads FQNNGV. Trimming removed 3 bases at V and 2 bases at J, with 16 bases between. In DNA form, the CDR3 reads TGTGCCAGCAGCTTTCGACTAGGAATGCTTCAAGAGACCCAGTACTTC. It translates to CASSFRLGMLQETQYF.

The CDR3 region has the DNA TGTGCCAGCAGCCAGGGTGTCGGACAGGAAGAATCACCCCTCCACTTT. This translates into CASSQGVGQEESPLHF. This sequence joins TRBV4-2 and TRBJ1-6; 7 positions match TRBD1. Germline V gives CDR1 LGHNA, CDR2 YNFKEQ. Trimming took 3 bases from V and 10 from J; bases not matched to a gene: 12. This CDR3 comprises 16 residues.

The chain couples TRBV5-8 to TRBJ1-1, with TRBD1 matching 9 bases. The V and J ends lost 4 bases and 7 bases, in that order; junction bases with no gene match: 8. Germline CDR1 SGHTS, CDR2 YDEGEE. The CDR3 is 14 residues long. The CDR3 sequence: CASSQLGQGSEAFF. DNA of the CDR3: TGTGCCAGCAGCCAACTGGGACAGGGTAGTGAAGCTTTCTTT.